The source of this TCR beta chain is a study of CD8 T cell repertoires and HIV-1 epitope variants. Study in general: Separate wells received one of Twenty-five Gag or Nef variant peptides.

V was pared by 0 bases and J by 7 bases, with 13 bases between. Germline loops: CDR1 SGHAT, CDR2 FQDESV (reference sequence). This CDR3 region has 15 residues. Sequencing of TCR beta CDR3 used immunoSEQ survey depth. Sequencing used immunoSEQ multiplex PCR; TCRdb keeps in-frame clones, though not all of them. Of around 5,000 clones in the sample, about three fifths were seen once. Details on this clone: Its specificity is not known.

The chain recombines TRBV11-1 with TRBJ2-1; tentative D call: TRBD2 (6 bases). The TCR comes from a male donor with HIV. The specimen sequenced was cultured CD8+ T cells derived from PBMCs. CDR3 DNA: TGTGCCAGCAGCTTAGCTAGGCTAGCGAGGAATGAGCAGTTCTTC. It is translated as CASSLARLARNEQFF.